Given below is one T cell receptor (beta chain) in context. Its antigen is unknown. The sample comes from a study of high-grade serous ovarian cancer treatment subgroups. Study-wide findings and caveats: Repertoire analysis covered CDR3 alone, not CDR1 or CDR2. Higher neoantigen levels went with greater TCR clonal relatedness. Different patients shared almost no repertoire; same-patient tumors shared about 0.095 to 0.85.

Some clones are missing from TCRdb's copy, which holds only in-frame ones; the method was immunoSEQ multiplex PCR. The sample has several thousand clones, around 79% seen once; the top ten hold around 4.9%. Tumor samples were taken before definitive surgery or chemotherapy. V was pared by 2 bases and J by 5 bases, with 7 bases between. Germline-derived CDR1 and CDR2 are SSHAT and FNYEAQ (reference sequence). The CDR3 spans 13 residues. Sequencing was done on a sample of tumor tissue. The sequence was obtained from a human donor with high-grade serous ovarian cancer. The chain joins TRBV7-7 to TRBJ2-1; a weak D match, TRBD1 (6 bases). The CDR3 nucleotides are TGTGCCAGCAGCTTAAACAGGGACAATGAGCAGTTCTTC. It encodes CASSLNRDNEQFF.